These 28 T cell receptor beta chains were sequenced from one sample in a study of CD8 T cells in ankylosing spondylitis. Each CDR3 protein gets one entry after TCRdb re-called the 5' RACE reads with MiXCR. Of 200,000 to 250,000 distinct CDR3 sequences in the sample, roughly 25% were seen once. Sequencing was done on a sample of blood, either unsorted or a sorted T cell fraction (not recorded which). All receptors derive from a male donor with ankylosing spondylitis or in good health (not recorded which).

This clonotype was observed many times. This rearrangement joins TRBV9 to TRBJ2-3; D may match TRBD1 or TRBD2 (5 bases each). Germline CDR1 reads SGDLS; CDR2 reads YYNGEE. V was shortened by 1 base and J by 0 bases, with 15 bases between the two germline ends. The CDR3 sequence is 17 residues long. Written as DNA, the CDR3 is TGTGCCAGCAGCGTATCGGTCGGGGACCCAAGCACAGATACGCAGTATTTT. This translates into CASSVSVGDPSTDTQYF.

This clonotype was seen only a few times. The J gene is TRBJ2-1, the V gene TRBV7-2, with D maybe TRBD2 (8 bases). Germline values: CDR1 SGHTA, CDR2 FQGNSA. Trimming stripped 5 bases from V and 6 bases from J, with 20 bases between. The CDR3 spans 16 residues. The DNA for the CDR3 is TGTGCCAGCAGCCCCTCGGGGGGGCCAGGGGGCAATGAGCAGTTCTTC. Residues: CASSPSGGPGGNEQFF.

This clonotype was counted many times. This chain joins TRBV20-1 and TRBJ2-1; perhaps TRBD2 as D (6 bases). V was trimmed by 7 bases and J by 2 bases, leaving 21 bases between them. CDR1 DFQATT and CDR2 SNEGSKA come from the germline V gene (reference sequence). This CDR3 has 16 residues. CDR3 residues: CSGSSAHPKAYNEQFF. The CDR3 nucleotides are TGCAGTGGTTCTAGCGCGCACCCCAAAGCCTACAATGAGCAGTTCTTC.

This chain uses TRBV29-1 with TRBJ2-7; D remains unclear. Per the germline V gene, CDR1 is SQVTM and CDR2 is ANQGSEA. The CDR3 runs to 13 residues. The V gene lost 4 bases and the J gene lost 9 bases, with 19 bases spanning the gap. For the CDR3, the DNA is TGCAGCGTTGGTTCCCTTACCGGGTCAGCGCAGTACTTC. Its translation is CSVGSLTGSAQYF.

This clonotype was seen repeatedly, ten times or more. V and J are TRBV9 and TRBJ2-5; no clear D gene. The CDR3 is 15 residues long. V was trimmed by 0 bases and J by 5 bases, leaving 14 bases between them. The germline gives CDR1 SGDLS, CDR2 YYNGEE. CDR3 nucleotides: TGTGCCAGCAGCGTAGGAACGACTGGCCGGGAGACCCAGTACTTC. Encoded protein: CASSVGTTGRETQYF. Combining the CDR3 with reference TRBV9 and TRBJ2-5 gives the whole variable domain DSGVTQTPKHLITATGQRVTLRCSPRSGDLSVYWYQQSLDQGLQFLIQYYNGEERAKGNILERFSAQQFPDLHSELNLSSLELGDSALYFCASSVGTTGRETQYFGPGTRLLVL.

V is TRBV2 and J is TRBJ2-7, with a possible D match to TRBD1 (5 bases). CDR3 length equals 14 residues. Germline loops: CDR1 SNHLY, CDR2 FYNNEI. Trimming shortened V by 6 bases and J by 5 bases, and 17 bases separated the two germline ends. CDR3 amino acids: CASSELWTLDEQYF. In DNA, the CDR3 is TGTGCCAGCAGCGAACTATGGACACTGGACGAGCAGTACTTC.

The V call is TRBV6-1, the J call TRBJ2-5, with TRBD1 identical over 11 bases. This CDR3 comprises 15 residues. V shed 5 bases, J shed 1 base, and the junction held 3 bases outside the gene matches. The germline V gene has CDR1 MNHNS and CDR2 SASEGT. DNA of the CDR3: TGTGCCAGCAGTCCGGACAGGGGGCTCCAAGAGACCCAGTACTTC. This sequence encodes CASSPDRGLQETQYF.

This clonotype was observed at least ten times. The chain joins TRBV6-5 to TRBJ1-3; D is unclear. CDR3 length: 15 amino acids. V lost 3 bases and J lost 7, with 16 bases in between. Germline V gives CDR1 MNHEY, CDR2 SVGAGI. The CDR3 region has the DNA TGTGCCAGCAGTTATCCAGCCGAGCTGGGGAACACCATATATTTT. It codes for CASSYPAELGNTIYF.

In its sample, this clonotype was seen many times. The chain recombines TRBV20-1 with TRBJ2-5; 7 bases line up with TRBD1. With V trimmed by 2 bases and J by 5 bases, 11 bases remained unmatched. The CDR3 is made up of 15 amino acids. The germline V gene has CDR1 DFQATT and CDR2 SNEGSKA (reference sequence). Here the CDR3 reads CSARSWDRIEETQYF. CDR3 coding DNA: TGCAGTGCTAGATCTTGGGACAGAATAGAGGAGACCCAGTACTTC.

This sequence joins TRBV29-1 and TRBJ2-5; no reliable D call. The CDR3 spans 13 residues. Trimming took off 7 bases at V and 5 bases at J, with 17 bases between the two ends. Germline V gene data show CDR1 as SQVTM and CDR2 as ANQGSEA. CDR3 amino acids: CSATGPRPETQYF. Written as DNA, the CDR3 is TGCAGCGCTACGGGTCCGCGACCCGAGACCCAGTACTTC.

This clonotype has ten or more counts. The chain combines TRBV28 with TRBJ2-1; 11 bases line up with TRBD1. Looked up from germline, CDR1 is MDHEN and CDR2 is SYDVKM. This CDR3 has 14 residues. J lost 7 bases, V lost 10 bases, and 9 bases had no gene match. The CDR3 loop is CATRGTGGRNEQFF. CDR3 coding DNA: TGTGCCACCAGGGGGACAGGGGGGAGGAATGAGCAGTTCTTC.

The CDR3 nucleotides are TGTGCCAGCACGAAGGGGACTGAAGCTTTCTTT. This encodes CASTKGTEAFF. V is TRBV6-5 and J is TRBJ1-1; weak D call: TRBD1 (5 bases). The CDR3 loop spans 11 amino acids. Germline V gene lookup returns CDR1 MNHEY and CDR2 SVGAGI. With 7 bases removed from V and 5 bases from J, the gap between germline ends came to 8 bases.

This clonotype was seen repeatedly, ten times or more. This rearrangement joins TRBV5-1 to TRBJ2-1; no definite D call. This CDR3 region has 13 residues. V shed 1 base and J shed 6 bases, with 8 bases lying between them. Germline V gene sequence: CDR1 SGHRS, CDR2 YFSETQ. The DNA of the CDR3 is TGCGCCAGCAGCTTGCTACAGTTCAATGAGCAGTTCTTC. Protein product: CASSLLQFNEQFF.

In this sample, this clonotype turned up many times. The rearrangement joins TRBV3-1 to TRBJ2-3, with D maybe TRBD1 (6 bases). The CDR3 spans 18 residues. Trimming left V 0 bases short and J 2 bases short, with 18 bases between. Germline loops: CDR1 LGHDT, CDR2 YNNKEL (reference sequence). DNA of the CDR3: TGTGCCAGCAGCCAAGACCGCGGTTCGACAGGTTTCACAGATACGCAGTATTTT. Encoded protein: CASSQDRGSTGFTDTQYF.

The chain joins TRBV12-3 or TRBV12-4 to TRBJ2-7; D is possibly TRBD1 or TRBD2 (5 bases each). This CDR3 contains 15 residues. The V and J ends lost 7 bases and 6 bases respectively, with 22 bases between them. The CDR3 nucleotides are TGTGCCAGCAATCTCCACCGGGACGTGGTCTCCGAGCAGTACTTC. Amino acids: CASNLHRDVVSEQYF.

This clonotype was seen repeatedly, ten times or more. V is TRBV11-2 and J is TRBJ2-5; 7 bases agree with TRBD2. The V gene's germline CDR1 is SGHAT and CDR2 FQNNGV. The CDR3 runs 16 residues. V was pared by 3 bases and J by 1 base, with 8 bases of the junction left unmatched. The CDR3 reads CASSFGTITPQETQYF. The CDR3, as DNA: TGTGCCAGCAGCTTTGGGACTATCACTCCCCAAGAGACCCAGTACTTC.

V usage is TRBV20-1 and J usage is TRBJ1-3; D gene unclear. The CDR3 runs to 13 residues. Trimming removed 3 bases at V and 2 bases at J, with 8 bases between. Germline V CDR1 and CDR2: DFQATT, SNEGSKA (reference sequence). The CDR3 here is CSASSRAGNTIYF. DNA for the CDR3: TGCAGTGCTAGTAGCCGAGCTGGAAACACCATATATTTT.

In this sample, this clonotype turned up many times. The chain combines TRBV20-1 with TRBJ1-5, with 8 bases identical to TRBD1. Trimming took 6 bases from V and 2 from J; bases not matched to a gene: 3. The CDR3 is made up of 13 amino acids. CDR1 DFQATT and CDR2 SNEGSKA come from the germline V gene (reference sequence). The CDR3 DNA is TGCAGTGCCGCGACAGGGGGCAATCAGCCCCAGCATTTT. Translated, it gives CSAATGGNQPQHF.

The chain carries TRBV6-1 and TRBJ2-7, with TRBD1 matching 7 bases. Germline CDR1 is MNHNS and CDR2 is SASEGT. The CDR3 covers 18 residues. V lost 6 bases and J lost 2; bases outside the gene matches: 19. The chain's CDR3 is CASSPVRGGIRETYEQYF. CDR3 in DNA: TGTGCCAGCAGCCCAGTTAGAGGGGGCATAAGGGAAACCTACGAGCAGTACTTC.

In this sample, this clonotype turned up many times. The rearrangement links TRBV5-1 to TRBJ2-6, with D perhaps matching TRBD1 (5 bases). V was cut by 1 base and J by 4 bases, with 9 bases left in between. The CDR3 spans 15 residues. The V gene's germline CDR1 is SGHRS and CDR2 YFSETQ. The CDR3 DNA reads as TGCGCCAGCAGCTTGCAGGGATTCGGGGCCAACGTCCTGACTTTC. The encoded protein is CASSLQGFGANVLTF. Variable domain in full (rest from reference TRBV5-1 and TRBJ2-6): KAGVTQTPRYLIKTRGQQVTLSCSPISGHRSVSWYQQTPGQGLQFLFEYFSETQRNKGNFPGRFSGRQFSNSRSEMNVSTLELGDSALYLCASSLQGFGANVLTFGAGSRLTVL.

This clonotype has only one observation. This sequence joins TRBV15 and TRBJ2-3, with 8 bases identical to TRBD1. The CDR3 is 15 residues long. Per the germline V gene, CDR1 is LNHNV and CDR2 is YYDKDF (reference sequence). The V segment lost 7 bases and the J segment 1 base; nucleotides outside the gene matches: 7. The CDR3 bases are TGTGCCACCAACGCGGGACAGGCACGCACAGATACGCAGTATTTT. Residues: CATNAGQARTDTQYF.

This clonotype was picked up many times. The rearrangement uses TRBV6-5 and TRBJ1-2; D perhaps matches TRBD1 (5 bases). Germline values: CDR1 MNHEY, CDR2 SVGAGI. CDR3 size: 12 residues. The ends were cut back, 7 bases at V and 2 bases at J, with 8 bases in the middle. The CDR3 spells CASKTVNYGYTF. The CDR3 DNA is TGTGCCAGCAAGACAGTCAACTATGGCTACACCTTC.

This clonotype was detected a few times. V is TRBV20-1 and J is TRBJ1-6; D remains ambiguous. Germline V gene lookup returns CDR1 DFQATT and CDR2 SNEGSKA (reference sequence). The CDR3 has 13 residues. Trimming took 1 base from V and 6 from J, leaving 7 bases between them. CDR3 loop: CSARVGSNSPLHF. In nucleotides, the CDR3 is TGCAGTGCTAGAGTTGGCAGTAATTCACCCCTCCACTTT.

This clonotype showed up many times. The V and J genes are TRBV6-1 and TRBJ2-1; 9 bases are a match to TRBD2. The CDR3 covers 16 residues. Germline V gene data show CDR1 as MNHNS and CDR2 as SASEGT. V dropped 4 bases and J dropped 2; count of bases not matched to a gene: 6. The CDR3 loop is CASSGSGSDAYNEQFF. The CDR3 DNA follows: TGTGCCAGCAGTGGTAGCGGGAGCGACGCCTACAATGAGCAGTTCTTC.

The chain joins TRBV6-1 to TRBJ2-3; 8 nucleotides align to TRBD2. V lost 10 bases, J lost 2 bases, and 14 bases stayed unmatched. The CDR3 covers 16 residues. The germline CDR1 and CDR2 sequences are MNHNS and SASEGT. The CDR3 loop is CATAAGVSPSTDTQYF. CDR3 DNA sequence: TGTGCCACCGCAGCGGGAGTTAGTCCCTCCACAGATACGCAGTATTTT.

This clonotype appeared many times. CDR3 region: CASSRMTSGTGELFF. The DNA of the CDR3 is TGTGCCAGCAGCCGGATGACTAGCGGGACCGGGGAGCTGTTTTTT. V is TRBV7-2 and J is TRBJ2-2; 10 positions agree with TRBD2. The germline V gene encodes CDR1 SGHTA and CDR2 FQGNSA. The V segment lost 5 bases and the J segment 5 bases; nucleotides outside the gene matches: 5. This CDR3 is built from 15 residues.

This clonotype was seen ten or more times. The chain carries TRBV12-3 or TRBV12-4 and TRBJ1-2, with D hard to call. V was trimmed by 3 bases and J by 5 bases, leaving 4 bases between them. The CDR3 spans 11 residues. The chain's CDR3 is CASSFGYGYTF. For the CDR3, the DNA is TGTGCCAGCAGTTTTGGGTATGGCTACACCTTC.

V usage is TRBV7-9 and J usage is TRBJ2-7; TRBD1 agrees at 8 bases. With 5 bases clipped from V and 3 bases from J, the junction kept 9 bases outside the gene matches. The CDR3 has 15 residues. Germline V gene sequence: CDR1 SEHNR, CDR2 FQNEAQ (reference sequence). This CDR3 reads CASSNPGDRRYEQYF. CDR3 nucleotide sequence: TGTGCCAGCAGCAACCCAGGGGACAGGCGCTACGAGCAGTACTTC.